This TCR beta chain emerged from a study of blood T cell repertoires in COVID-19. Original analysis: Estimation of nucleated cell counts was performed using reference gene primer amplification. Method: immunoSEQ multiplex PCR; TCRdb's copy keeps in-frame clones and lacks some. V and J calls and clone size are copied from that table; D and trimming were computed from the DNA. The data show 140,000 or so clones, almost 85% seen once. V gave up 7 bases and J gave up 5 bases, with 11 bases separating them. This CDR3 is 12 amino acids long. Germline-derived CDR1 and CDR2 are MNHNY and SVGAGI (reference sequence).

The clonotype originates from a man between 50 and 59 years old with acute or convalescent COVID-19. This sequence joins TRBV6-6 and TRBJ2-5; D gene unclear. The sequencing input was peripheral blood. DNA for the CDR3: TGTGCCAGCACGGGTCCCGGGGAGACCCAGTACTTC. Protein: CASTGPGETQYF.